This TCR beta chain was recorded in a study of early T cells in non-severe SARS-CoV-2 infection. Whole-study context: Alpha and beta chains were unpaired, from unsorted whole-blood bulk RNA.

MiXCR, run by TCRdb on the 5' RACE reads, gives a single entry per CDR3 protein. The profile shows 20,000 to 30,000 distinct CDR3 sequences, about 5.5% of them singletons. This clonotype was observed many times. The CDR3 extends over 15 amino acids. V lost 5 bases to trimming and J lost 7 bases; unmatched junction nucleotides: 5. The V gene's germline CDR1 is SGHNT and CDR2 YENEEA. This receptor was obtained from an adult who was a healthcare worker with PCR-confirmed SARS-CoV-2 infection or an uninfected control (not recorded which). V gene TRBV11-3 combines with J gene TRBJ2-1; 13 nucleotides align to TRBD2. Sequenced input: whole blood. DNA of the CDR3: TGTGCCAGCAGCCCGGGACTAGCGGGGCGGAATGAGCAGTTCTTC. Its protein is CASSPGLAGRNEQFF.